One sample yielded the 28 T cell receptor beta chains listed below, sequenced in a study of blood T cell repertoires in COVID-19. Repertoires were generated with immunoSEQ multiplex PCR, while TCRdb's copy carries only in-frame clones and drops some. The data contain fewer than 300,000 clones, over 70% of them singletons. Sequenced input: peripheral blood. The receptors stem from a human donor in a cohort sampled during active COVID-19.

This chain links TRBV13 with TRBJ2-5; the D gene is possibly TRBD2 (5 bases). The CDR3 is 14 residues long. V lost 4 bases, J lost 5 bases, and 14 bases lay in between. Germline values: CDR1 PRHDT, CDR2 FYEKMQ (reference sequence). The CDR3 coding sequence is TGTGCCAGCAGCTCGCGACCATCGGGGGAGACCCAGTACTTC. Translation: CASSSRPSGETQYF.

The chain carries TRBV10-1 and TRBJ1-2; 9 bases map to TRBD1. Germline CDR1 and CDR2: WNHNN and SYGVQD (reference sequence). The CDR3 sequence is 20 residues long. V was clipped by 2 bases and J by 4 bases; unmatched bases: 20. The CDR3 DNA sequence: TGCGCCAGCAGTGAGAGTTCAGGGGGGACAGGGTATTTGCTTGGCTATGGCTACACCTTC. It translates to CASSESSGGTGYLLGYGYTF.

The rearrangement uses TRBV9 and TRBJ1-1, with a possible D match to TRBD1 (6 bases). The germline V gene encodes CDR1 SGDLS and CDR2 YYNGEE. Trimming left V 4 bases short and J 3 bases short, with 28 bases between. The CDR3 runs 19 residues. In DNA form, the CDR3 reads TGTGCCAGCAGCCCATCACGGGGAGGGGGTCTGTTTGGTCACACTGAAGCTTTCTTT. Amino acids: CASSPSRGGGLFGHTEAFF. Using reference TRBV9 and TRBJ1-1 for the parts outside the CDR3, the full variable domain is DSGVTQTPKHLITATGQRVTLRCSPRSGDLSVYWYQQSLDQGLQFLIQYYNGEERAKGNILERFSAQQFPDLHSELNLSSLELGDSALYFCASSPSRGGGLFGHTEAFFGQGTRLTVV.

J is TRBJ1-5 and V is TRBV2; D might be TRBD1 (5 bases). Germline V CDR1 and CDR2: SNHLY, FYNNEI. This CDR3 has 13 amino acids. The ends were cut back, 3 bases at V and 12 bases at J, with 15 bases in the middle. CDR3 nucleotides: TGTGCCAGCAGTGAGGCTAGACATCAGGGCCAGCATTTT. Its protein is CASSEARHQGQHF.

The chain has TRBV7-3 and TRBJ2-7, with D maybe TRBD2 (6 bases). The CDR3 is 17 amino acids. Per the germline V gene, CDR1 is SGHTA and CDR2 is FQGTGA. The V end lost 0 bases, the J end lost 2 bases, and 17 bases lay between the germline ends. As DNA, the CDR3 is TGTGCCAGCAGCTTAACTGCTGCGGGACCCGCCGCCTACGAGCAGTACTTC. Residues: CASSLTAAGPAAYEQYF.

The genes are TRBV5-1 and TRBJ2-1; TRBD2 matches 7 bases. The CDR3 has 14 amino acids. After removal of 2 bases from V and 7 bases from J, the junction contained 6 bases not matched to a gene. Looked up from germline, CDR1 is SGHRS and CDR2 is YFSETQ. The CDR3 nucleotides read TGCGCCAGCAGCTTACGAGGGAGGGCTAATGAGCAGTTCTTC. Translated, it gives CASSLRGRANEQFF.

This rearrangement joins TRBV3-1 (or the pseudogene TRBV3-2) to TRBJ2-5; 9 bases agree with TRBD2. Per germline, CDR1 LGHDT and CDR2 YNNKEL (reference sequence). V lost 5 bases and J lost 7; bases outside the gene matches: 11. This CDR3 contains 15 residues. The CDR3 nucleotides are TGTGCCAGCAGCAGGAGCGGGGGGCCCCAGGGGACCCAGTACTTC. This sequence encodes CASSRSGGPQGTQYF.

V and J are TRBV6-1 and TRBJ2-1; 10 bases map to TRBD2. With V trimmed by 2 bases and J by 4 bases, 14 bases remained unmatched. The CDR3 is 19 residues long. Germline CDR1 MNHNS, CDR2 SASEGT. The CDR3 DNA follows: TGTGCCAGCAGTGAAATTAGCGGGAGGCAAGTTCACCTTTACAATGAGCAGTTCTTC. Encoded protein: CASSEISGRQVHLYNEQFF.

The chain uses TRBV3-1 (or the pseudogene TRBV3-2) and TRBJ1-1; no clear D. The V end lost 2 bases, the J end lost 7 bases, and 11 bases lay between the germline ends. CDR1 is LGHDT, CDR2 YNNKEL, per germline (reference sequence). This CDR3 has 13 residues. CDR3 sequence reads: CASSQSSVVEAFF. In DNA form, the CDR3 reads TGTGCCAGCAGCCAATCCTCGGTGGTTGAAGCTTTCTTT.

The V and J genes are TRBV13 and TRBJ2-5, with TRBD1 matching over 8 bases. The CDR3 has 15 residues. Unmatched junction bases numbered 5, after V lost 0 bases and J lost 5 bases. Germline CDR1 PRHDT, CDR2 FYEKMQ (reference sequence). This CDR3 is CASSLGQGARETQYF. The CDR3 DNA is TGTGCCAGCAGCTTAGGTCAGGGGGCGCGGGAGACCCAGTACTTC.

The V gene is TRBV9, the J gene TRBJ2-3; 7 bases are a match to TRBD2. The CDR3 is 16 amino acids. Germline CDR1 reads SGDLS; CDR2 reads YYNGEE. The V and J ends lost 0 bases and 1 base, in that order; junction bases with no gene match: 5. The CDR3 coding sequence is TGTGCCAGCAGCGTAGAGGCGCGGGAGCGCACAGATACGCAGTATTTT. Translation: CASSVEARERTDTQYF.

This chain connects TRBV28 to TRBJ2-1; 7 bases align to TRBD1. The CDR3 has 16 residues. The V and J ends lost 2 bases and 4 bases, in that order; junction bases with no gene match: 8. Germline CDR1 reads MDHEN; CDR2 reads SYDVKM. The CDR3 DNA reads as TGTGCCAGCAGTTTACGCAGGGGGACCCTTTACAATGAGCAGTTCTTC. This gives the protein CASSLRRGTLYNEQFF.

The chain is built from TRBV7-9 and TRBJ1-2, with a possible D match to TRBD1 (6 bases). Germline-derived CDR1 and CDR2 are SEHNR and FQNEAQ (reference sequence). Trimming took off 2 bases at V and 2 bases at J, with 18 bases between the two ends. The length of the CDR3 is 17 residues. The CDR3 nucleotides read TGTGCCAGCAGCTTATGGGTTCGGCAGGGGAAGAACTATGGCTACACCTTC. Protein sequence: CASSLWVRQGKNYGYTF.

The chain recombines TRBV11-2 with TRBJ2-5; 7 nucleotides agree with TRBD1. CDR3 length equals 15 residues. The germline V gene encodes CDR1 SGHAT and CDR2 FQNNGV. The V gene end was trimmed by 5 bases and the J gene end by 2 bases; junction bases not matched to a gene: 8. The CDR3 region has the DNA TGTGCCAGCAGCACCAGACAGGGCGAACAAGAGACCCAGTACTTC. Amino acids: CASSTRQGEQETQYF.

This CDR3 reads CASSPTGGNTIYF. The CDR3 nucleotides are TGTGCCAGCAGCCCTACAGGGGGAAACACCATATATTTT. The gene calls are TRBV5-5 and TRBJ1-3, with D possibly being TRBD1 (6 bases). Per germline, CDR1 SGHKS and CDR2 YYEKEE (reference sequence). Trimming removed 4 bases at V and 4 bases at J, with 9 bases between. The CDR3 contains 13 residues.

J is TRBJ1-1 and V is TRBV15; D gene ambiguous. There are 14 residues in the CDR3. V lost 0 bases to trimming and J lost 2 bases, with 7 bases between them. Looked up from germline, CDR1 is LNHNV and CDR2 is YYDKDF (reference sequence). DNA for the CDR3: TGTGCCACCAGCAGAGACACAGACAACACTGAAGCTTTCTTT. This encodes CATSRDTDNTEAFF.

The chain links TRBV5-1 to TRBJ1-2, with unresolved D. CDR3 length: 15 residues. The V and J ends lost 6 bases and 0 bases respectively, with 15 bases between them. CDR1 is SGHRS and CDR2 is YFSETQ in the germline V gene. CDR3: CASKRDYDPNYGYTF. CDR3 DNA sequence: TGCGCCAGCAAACGGGATTACGATCCTAACTATGGCTACACCTTC.

The chain combines TRBV15 with TRBJ1-6, with D possibly TRBD1 on 5 matching bases. The CDR3 covers 14 residues. V gave up 6 bases and J gave up 6 bases, with 12 bases separating them. Germline V gene data show CDR1 as LNHNV and CDR2 as YYDKDF (reference sequence). This CDR3 is CATSPDSRNSPLHF. The CDR3 DNA follows: TGTGCCACCAGTCCAGACAGCCGTAATTCACCCCTCCACTTT.

CDR3 coding DNA: TGTGCCAGCAGTCTTATAGCGGGAGGCATAAGAGGCGAGCAGTACTTC. Translation gives CASSLIAGGIRGEQYF. V usage is TRBV27 and J usage is TRBJ2-7; the match to TRBD2 covers 10 bases. CDR1 and CDR2 (germline): MNHEY, SMNVEV (reference sequence). V lost 5 bases to trimming and J lost 6 bases; unmatched junction nucleotides: 13. This CDR3 comprises 16 residues.

The CDR3, as DNA: TGTGCCAGCTCACCACCGGGTCCGGGACAGGGTACCTACGAGCAGTACTTC. Its translation: CASSPPGPGQGTYEQYF. The V call is TRBV18, the J call TRBJ2-7, with 9 bases identical to TRBD1. J gave up 2 bases and V 0 bases, and 8 bases lay outside the gene matches. Looked up from germline, CDR1 is KGHSH and CDR2 is LQKENI. The CDR3 consists of 17 residues.

The chain uses TRBV19 and TRBJ1-4, with D maybe TRBD1 (6 bases). The V end was cut by 5 bases, the J end by 6 bases, with 19 bases between. CDR3 length: 16 residues. The germline V gene has CDR1 LNHDA and CDR2 SQIVND (reference sequence). The CDR3 is CASSSILRGGYEKLFF. The CDR3 DNA follows: TGTGCCAGTAGTTCGATACTCCGAGGGGGATATGAAAAACTGTTTTTT.

This chain uses TRBV5-8 with TRBJ1-2, with no clear D. Trimming pared 4 bases from V and 2 bases from J, leaving 15 bases between. Germline V gives CDR1 SGHTS, CDR2 YDEGEE. CDR3 length: 15 amino acids. CDR3 in DNA: TGTGCCAGCAGCGTGGATAGGAGGCAGAACTATGGCTACACCTTC. Its protein is CASSVDRRQNYGYTF.

The chain links TRBV5-1 to TRBJ1-1; weak D call: TRBD1 (5 bases). The CDR3 is 17 residues long. V dropped 4 bases and J dropped 1 base, with 20 bases sitting between them. Germline CDR1 reads SGHRS; CDR2 reads YFSETQ. The CDR3 coding sequence is TGCGCCAGCAGCCGTAACGCGGGACTGCTGAGGAACACTGAAGCTTTCTTT. Translated, it gives CASSRNAGLLRNTEAFF.

The gene calls are TRBV7-3 and TRBJ1-1; D gene unclear. This CDR3 region has 15 residues. The V and J ends lost 5 bases and 4 bases respectively, with 17 bases between them. Looked up from germline, CDR1 is SGHTA and CDR2 is FQGTGA. CDR3 loop: CASSRDKARGTEAFF. In DNA, the CDR3 is TGTGCCAGCAGCCGAGATAAAGCTCGAGGCACTGAAGCTTTCTTT.

This clone was seen a handful of times. The chain is built from TRBV11-2 and TRBJ2-7, with D perhaps matching TRBD2 (6 bases). CDR1 and CDR2 from the germline V gene are SGHAT and FQNNGV. Trimming left V 5 bases short and J 2 bases short, with 16 bases between. The CDR3 contains 15 residues. The CDR3 DNA reads TGTGCCAGCAGCGGGAGGACTCAAACTCCCTACGAGCAGTACTTC. Its protein product is CASSGRTQTPYEQYF.

Here the CDR3 reads CASSPERGPDTQYF. The CDR3 bases are TGTGCCAGCAGCCCGGAGCGGGGTCCAGATACGCAGTATTTT. The chain employs TRBV3-1 (or the pseudogene TRBV3-2) and TRBJ2-3; 7 bases agree with TRBD2. V gave up 4 bases and J gave up 4 bases; unmatched junction bases: 5. This CDR3 contains 14 residues. Germline V gene lookup returns CDR1 LGHDT and CDR2 YNNKEL (reference sequence).

The chain joins TRBV6-1 to TRBJ2-1, with TRBD1 matching over 8 bases. CDR1 MNHNS and CDR2 SASEGT come from the germline V gene. Germline trimming cut 2 bases from V and 5 bases from J; bases unmatched to any gene: 17. The CDR3 is made up of 19 amino acids. The CDR3 DNA reads TGTGCCAGCAGTGAAAGAGGGACAGGTCAAGGATTCGGGAACAATGAGCAGTTCTTC. This codes for CASSERGTGQGFGNNEQFF.

This chain links TRBV18 with TRBJ1-1; weak D call: TRBD1 (5 bases). The length of the CDR3 is 13 residues. The V end lost 6 bases, the J end lost 3 bases, and 11 bases lay between the germline ends. From germline, CDR1 is KGHSH and CDR2 LQKENI. The CDR3 sequence is CASSGSGDTEAFF. The CDR3 coding sequence is TGTGCCAGCTCGGGTTCGGGGGACACTGAAGCTTTCTTT.